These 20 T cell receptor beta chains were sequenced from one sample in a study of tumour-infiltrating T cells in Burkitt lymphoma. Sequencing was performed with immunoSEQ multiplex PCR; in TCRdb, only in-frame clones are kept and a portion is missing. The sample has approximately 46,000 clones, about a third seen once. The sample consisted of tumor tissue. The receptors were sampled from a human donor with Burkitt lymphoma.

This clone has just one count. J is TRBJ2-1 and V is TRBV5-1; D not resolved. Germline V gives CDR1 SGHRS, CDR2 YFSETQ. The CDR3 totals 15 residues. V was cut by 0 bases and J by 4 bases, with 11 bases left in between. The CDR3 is CASSLGPTLYNEQFF. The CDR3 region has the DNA TGCGCCAGCAGCTTGGGACCAACCCTTTACAATGAGCAGTTCTTC.

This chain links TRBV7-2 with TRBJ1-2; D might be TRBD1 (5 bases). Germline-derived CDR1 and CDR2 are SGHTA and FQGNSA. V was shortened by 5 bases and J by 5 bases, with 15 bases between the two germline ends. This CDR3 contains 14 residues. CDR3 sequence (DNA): TGTGCCAGCAGCCGCCCCGGGGGTGGGTATGGCTACACCTTC. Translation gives CASSRPGGGYGYTF.

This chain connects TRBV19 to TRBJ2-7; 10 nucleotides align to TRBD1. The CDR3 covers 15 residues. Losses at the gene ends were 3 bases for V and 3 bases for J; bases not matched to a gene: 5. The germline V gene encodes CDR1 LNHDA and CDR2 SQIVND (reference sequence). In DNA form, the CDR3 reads TGTGCCAGTAGTATTGGGGGACAGGGGCTCTACGAGCAGTACTTC. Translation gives CASSIGGQGLYEQYF.

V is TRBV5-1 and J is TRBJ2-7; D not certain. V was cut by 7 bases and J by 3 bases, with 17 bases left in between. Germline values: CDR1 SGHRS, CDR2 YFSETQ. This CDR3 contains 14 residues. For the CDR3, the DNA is TGCGCCAGCCGACCGACCCGAACAGTCTACGAGCAGTACTTC. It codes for CASRPTRTVYEQYF.

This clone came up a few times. In nucleotides, the CDR3 is TGCGCCAGCAGCCAAGGGCCGGACAATGAGCAGTTCTTC. It translates to CASSQGPDNEQFF. This chain connects TRBV4-1 to TRBJ2-1; D unclear. Trimming cost V 1 base and J 5 bases, with 6 bases left between them. This CDR3 region has 13 residues. CDR1 and CDR2 (germline): MGHRA, YSYEKL.

The CDR3 DNA is TGTGCCAGCAACCCGACAGGGCCCCTCGAGCAGTACTTC. This gives the protein CASNPTGPLEQYF. V and J are TRBV2 and TRBJ2-7, with TRBD1 identical over 7 bases. In germline, CDR1 is SNHLY, CDR2 FYNNEI. With 7 bases clipped from V and 6 bases from J, the junction kept 9 bases outside the gene matches. This CDR3 is 13 amino acids long.

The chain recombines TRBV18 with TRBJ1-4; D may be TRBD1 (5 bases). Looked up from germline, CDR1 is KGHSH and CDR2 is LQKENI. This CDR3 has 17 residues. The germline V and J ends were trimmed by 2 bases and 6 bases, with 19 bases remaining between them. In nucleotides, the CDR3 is TGTGCCAGCTCACCAATGGGGCTTACGGGCATCGATGAAAAACTGTTTTTT. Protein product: CASSPMGLTGIDEKLFF.

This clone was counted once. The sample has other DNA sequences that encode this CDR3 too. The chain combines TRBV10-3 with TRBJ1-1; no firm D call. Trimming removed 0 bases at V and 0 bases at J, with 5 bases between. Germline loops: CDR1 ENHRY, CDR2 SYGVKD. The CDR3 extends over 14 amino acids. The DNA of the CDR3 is TGTGCCATCAGTGAGTCCACAGTGAACACTGAAGCTTTCTTT. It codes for CAISESTVNTEAFF.

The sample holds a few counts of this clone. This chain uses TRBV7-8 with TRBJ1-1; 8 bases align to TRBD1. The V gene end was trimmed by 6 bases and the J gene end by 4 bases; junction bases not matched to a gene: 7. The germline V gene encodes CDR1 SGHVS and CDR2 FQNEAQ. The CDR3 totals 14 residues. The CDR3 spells CASSYTGGGTEAFF. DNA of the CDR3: TGTGCCAGCAGTTATACAGGGGGAGGCACTGAAGCTTTCTTT.

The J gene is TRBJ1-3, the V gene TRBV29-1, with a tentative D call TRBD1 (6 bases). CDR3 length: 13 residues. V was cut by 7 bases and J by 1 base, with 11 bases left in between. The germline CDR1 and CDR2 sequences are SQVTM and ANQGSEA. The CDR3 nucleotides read TGCAGCGCTGGACAGCTATCTGGAAACACCATATATTTT. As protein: CSAGQLSGNTIYF. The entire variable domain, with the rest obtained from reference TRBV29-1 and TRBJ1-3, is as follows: SAVISQKPSRDICQRGTSLTIQCQVDSQVTMMFWYRQQPGQSLTLIATANQGSEATYESGFVIDKFPISRPNLTFSTLTVSNMSPEDSSIYLCSAGQLSGNTIYFGEGSWLTVV.

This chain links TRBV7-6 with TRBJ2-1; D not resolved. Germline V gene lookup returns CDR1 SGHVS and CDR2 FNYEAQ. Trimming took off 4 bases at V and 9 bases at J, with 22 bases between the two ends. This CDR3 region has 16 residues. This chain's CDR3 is CASSSQHQTRGGEQFF. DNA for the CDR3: TGTGCCAGCAGCTCCCAACACCAGACCCGAGGCGGTGAGCAGTTCTTC.

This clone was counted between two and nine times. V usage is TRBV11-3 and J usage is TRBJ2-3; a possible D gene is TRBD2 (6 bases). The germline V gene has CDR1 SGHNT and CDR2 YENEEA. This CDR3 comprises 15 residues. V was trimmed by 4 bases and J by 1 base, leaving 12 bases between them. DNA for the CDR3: TGTGCCAGCAGCTCCGGAGGGTGGGGCACAGATACGCAGTATTTT. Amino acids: CASSSGGWGTDTQYF.

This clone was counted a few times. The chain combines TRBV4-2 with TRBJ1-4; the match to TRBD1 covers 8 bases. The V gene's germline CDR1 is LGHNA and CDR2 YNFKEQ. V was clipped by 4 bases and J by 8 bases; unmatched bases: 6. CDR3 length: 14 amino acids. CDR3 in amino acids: CASSRDRGNEKLFF. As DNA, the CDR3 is TGTGCCAGCAGCCGCGACAGGGGTAACGAAAAACTGTTTTTT.

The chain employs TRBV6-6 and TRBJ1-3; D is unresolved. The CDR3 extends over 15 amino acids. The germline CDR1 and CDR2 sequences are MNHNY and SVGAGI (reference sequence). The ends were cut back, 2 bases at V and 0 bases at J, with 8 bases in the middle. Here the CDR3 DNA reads TGTGCCAGCAGTTACCCGGCCAGCTCTGGAAACACCATATATTTT. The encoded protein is CASSYPASSGNTIYF.

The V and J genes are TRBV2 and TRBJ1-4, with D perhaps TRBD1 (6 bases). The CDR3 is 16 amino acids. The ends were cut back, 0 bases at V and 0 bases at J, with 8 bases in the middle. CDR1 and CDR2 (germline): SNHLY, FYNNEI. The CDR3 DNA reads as TGTGCCAGCAGTGAAGCGGACAGTGCAACTAATGAAAAACTGTTTTTT. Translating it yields CASSEADSATNEKLFF.

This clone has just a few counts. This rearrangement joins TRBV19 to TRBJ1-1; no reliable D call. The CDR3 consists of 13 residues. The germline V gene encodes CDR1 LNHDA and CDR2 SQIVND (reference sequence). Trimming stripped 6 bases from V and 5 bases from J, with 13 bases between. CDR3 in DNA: TGTGCCAGTAGCACCATCCTCAAGACTGAAGCTTTCTTT. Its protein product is CASSTILKTEAFF.

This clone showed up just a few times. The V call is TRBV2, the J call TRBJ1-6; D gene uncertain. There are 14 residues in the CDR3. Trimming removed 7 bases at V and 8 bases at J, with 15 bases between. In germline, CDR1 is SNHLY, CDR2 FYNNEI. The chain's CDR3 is CASKAGYKDSPLHF. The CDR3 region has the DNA TGTGCCAGCAAGGCAGGATATAAGGATTCACCCCTCCACTTT.

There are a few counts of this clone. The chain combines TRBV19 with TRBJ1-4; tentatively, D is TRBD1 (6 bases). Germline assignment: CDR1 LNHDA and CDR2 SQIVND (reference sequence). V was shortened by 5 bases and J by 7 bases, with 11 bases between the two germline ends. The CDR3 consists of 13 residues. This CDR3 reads CASSRGRGEKLFF. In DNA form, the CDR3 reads TGTGCCAGTAGTCGGGGGCGAGGTGAAAAACTGTTTTTT.

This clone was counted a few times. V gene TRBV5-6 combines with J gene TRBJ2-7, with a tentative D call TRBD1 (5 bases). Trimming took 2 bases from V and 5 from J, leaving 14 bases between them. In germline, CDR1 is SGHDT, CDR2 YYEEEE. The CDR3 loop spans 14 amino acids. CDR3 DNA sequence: TGTGCCAGCAGCTTTTTGGACATGGTAAACGAGCAGTACTTC. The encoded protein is CASSFLDMVNEQYF. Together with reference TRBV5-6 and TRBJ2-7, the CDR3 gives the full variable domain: DAGVTQSPTHLIKTRGQQVTLRCSPKSGHDTVSWYQQALGQGPQFIFQYYEEEERQRGNFPDRFSGHQFPNYSSELNVNALLLGDSALYLCASSFLDMVNEQYFGPGTRLTVT.

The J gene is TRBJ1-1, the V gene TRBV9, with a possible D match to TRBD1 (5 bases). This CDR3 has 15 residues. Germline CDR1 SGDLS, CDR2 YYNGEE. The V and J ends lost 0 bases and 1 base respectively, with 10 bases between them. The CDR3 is CASSVEGSRNTEAFF. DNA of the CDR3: TGTGCCAGCAGCGTAGAGGGGTCTAGGAACACTGAAGCTTTCTTT.